This TCR beta chain comes out of a study of cytomegalovirus exposure and HLA in healthy donors. Study-level points and caveats: Earlier results showed most TCR beta V segments being productive about 87% or about 30% of the time. Overall, 164 TCR beta chains were annotated as cytomegalovirus-associated.

The PCR ran on 60 Vbeta and 13 Jbeta primers. In the authors' workflow: It was a later analysis that counted about 80 million unique TCR beta chains, of which some 12 million were shared. Clones were read by immunoSEQ multiplex PCR, and TCRdb kept only the in-frame ones, dropping some. D and trimming come from the DNA, and the V and J calls and clone size come from that table. The sample lists about 160,000 clones; around 68% were seen once. Concerning this clone itself: Antigen unknown.

The germline CDR1 and CDR2 sequences are MRHNA and SNTAGT. Between the trimmed V and J ends, which lost 11 bases and 4 bases, there was a span of 20 bases. CDR3 length: 14 amino acids. The chain recombines TRBV6-4 with TRBJ1-2; tentatively, D is TRBD1 (6 bases). The sequence came from a man aged 45-65 years in good health and CMV-seronegative. Material: PBMCs. CDR3 in DNA: TGTGCCGAAACCCATCCGACAGGACTCTATGGCTACACCTTC. It yields the protein CAETHPTGLYGYTF.